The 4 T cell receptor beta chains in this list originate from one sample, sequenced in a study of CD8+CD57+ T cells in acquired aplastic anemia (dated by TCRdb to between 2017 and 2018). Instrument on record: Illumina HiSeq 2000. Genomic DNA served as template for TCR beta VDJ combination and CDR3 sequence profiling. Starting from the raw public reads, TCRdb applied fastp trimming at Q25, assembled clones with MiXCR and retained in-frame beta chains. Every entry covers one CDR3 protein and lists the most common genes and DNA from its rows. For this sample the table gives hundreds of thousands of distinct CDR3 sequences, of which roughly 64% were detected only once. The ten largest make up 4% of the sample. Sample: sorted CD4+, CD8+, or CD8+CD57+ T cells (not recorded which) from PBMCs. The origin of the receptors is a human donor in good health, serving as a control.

CDR3 DNA sequence: TGCGCCAGCAGCTTGGCGGGGGGGGCAGGGACCCAGTACTTC. Translating it yields CASSLAGGAGTQYF. This chain uses TRBV5-1 with TRBJ2-5, with 8 positions matching TRBD2. With V trimmed by 0 bases and J by 7 bases, 5 bases remained unmatched. In germline, CDR1 is SGHRS, CDR2 YFSETQ. The CDR3 extends over 14 amino acids.

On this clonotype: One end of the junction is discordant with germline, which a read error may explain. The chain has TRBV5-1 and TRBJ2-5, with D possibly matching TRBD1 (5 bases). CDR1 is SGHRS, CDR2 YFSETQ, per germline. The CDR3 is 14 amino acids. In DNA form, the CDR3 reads TGTGCCAGCAGCTTAGCCCAGGGCGAAGTGACCCAGTACTTC. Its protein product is CASSLAQGEVTQYF. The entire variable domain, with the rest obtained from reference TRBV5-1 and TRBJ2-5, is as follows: KAGVTQTPRYLIKTRGQQVTLSCSPISGHRSVSWYQQTPGQGLQFLFEYFSETQRNKGNFPGRFSGRQFSNSRSEMNVSTLELGDSALYLCASSLAQGEVTQYFGPGTRLLVL.

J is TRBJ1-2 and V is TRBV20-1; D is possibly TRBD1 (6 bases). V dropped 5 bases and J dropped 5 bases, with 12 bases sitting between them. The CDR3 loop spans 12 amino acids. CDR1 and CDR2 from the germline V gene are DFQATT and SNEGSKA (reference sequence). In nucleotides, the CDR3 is TGCAGTGCTCCAAGGGGGACTTATGGCTACACCTTC. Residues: CSAPRGTYGYTF.

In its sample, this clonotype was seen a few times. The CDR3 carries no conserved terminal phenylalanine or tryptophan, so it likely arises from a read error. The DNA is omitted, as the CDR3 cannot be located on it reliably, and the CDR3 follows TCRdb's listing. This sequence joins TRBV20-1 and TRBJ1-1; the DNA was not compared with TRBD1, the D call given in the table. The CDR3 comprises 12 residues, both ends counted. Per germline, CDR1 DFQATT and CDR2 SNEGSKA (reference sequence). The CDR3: CSAREGGGEAFL.